This paragraph covers one T cell receptor beta chain sequence. Its antigen is not identified. Sequencing relied on a cDNA template that was reverse transcribed from extracted RNA. Produced via immunoSEQ multiplex PCR; TCRdb's table is partial and in-frame only. This table has 200,000 or so clones, roughly two fifths appearing once. Germline V lookup: CDR1 SNHLY, CDR2 FYNNEI. Germline trimming cut 9 bases from V and 5 bases from J; bases unmatched to any gene: 5. CDR3 length equals 13 residues. The data derive from a study of CD8+ T cells in alopecia areata. Study-level points and caveats: On tofacitinib, scalp clonality and expanded CD8+ clones among top 100 fell significantly.

The treatment: oral pan-JAK inhibitor, 5-10 mg twice daily. The sample in question was CD4+ T cells sorted from blood, obtained around week 36, from a patient treated with tofacitinib. This chain uses TRBV2 with TRBJ2-5, with 11 nucleotides matching TRBD2. The TCR sequence derives from a human donor with alopecia areata. The CDR3 DNA reads TGTGCCAGTAGCGGGAGGGGGGTGGAGACCCAGTACTTC. Its protein product is CASSGRGVETQYF.